The entry below gives a single TCR beta chain sequence along with its context. The CDR3 is 14 residues long. Deletions cut 6 bases from V and 0 bases from J, with 9 bases between. Germline assignment: CDR1 MNHEY and CDR2 SVGAGI. This entry comes from a study of blood T cell repertoires in COVID-19. Study-level information: Sources were T cells, B-cell-depleted T cells, or PBMCs; the material itself was cDNA or gDNA.

Profiled with immunoSEQ multiplex PCR; TCRdb holds only in-frame clones, not every one. The sample carries roughly 250,000 clones, 85% to 90% recorded once. The sequence derives from a middle-aged woman with acute or convalescent COVID-19. This chain connects TRBV6-5 to TRBJ2-1; D may be TRBD1 (6 bases). Sample: peripheral blood. CDR3 protein: CASRGAISYNEQFF. CDR3 nucleotide sequence: TGTGCCAGCAGGGGGGCCATCTCCTACAATGAGCAGTTCTTC.